The 17 T cell receptor beta chains below were found in one sample sequenced in a study of blood T cell repertoires in COVID-19 (dated by TCRdb to 2020 to 2021). The protocol used for the library was the immunoSEQ multiplex PCR assay. TCRdb holds this immuneACCESS table with in-frame rearrangements only. Some clones are missing; in checked studies, unresolved V genes explain under half, and the rest has no known cause. Recorded for this sample are 100,000 or so clones; around 88% of them occurred a single time. About 5% of the sample lies in the top ten. The source material was peripheral blood. The receptor set was obtained from a human donor in a cohort sampled during active COVID-19.

This chain uses TRBV4-1 with TRBJ2-1; TRBD1 is a possible D gene (5 bases). CDR3 size: 15 residues. Trimming took off 4 bases at V and 4 bases at J, with 14 bases between the two ends. Germline V CDR1 and CDR2: MGHRA, YSYEKL. The CDR3 nucleotides are TGCGCCAGCAGCCGCCCCGGCCAGGGTTACAATGAGCAGTTCTTC. It specifies CASSRPGQGYNEQFF.

J is TRBJ1-1 and V is TRBV12-3 or TRBV12-4, with a tentative D call TRBD1 (6 bases). V gave up 4 bases and J gave up 6 bases, with 12 bases separating them. This CDR3 contains 13 residues. CDR3 region: CASSSAGVAEAFF. The CDR3 nucleotides read TGTGCCAGCAGTTCCGCAGGGGTCGCTGAAGCTTTCTTT.

The chain recombines TRBV6-5 with TRBJ2-3, with 8 bases aligning to TRBD2. V lost 7 bases and J lost 3; bases outside the gene matches: 6. CDR3 size: 14 residues. Germline values: CDR1 MNHEY, CDR2 SVGAGI. CDR3 DNA sequence: TGTGCCAGCACGGCCGGGAGGGCAACAGATACGCAGTATTTT. It specifies CASTAGRATDTQYF.

This clone appeared a few times. The chain is built from TRBV28 and TRBJ2-7; possibly TRBD1 for D (6 bases). The V end lost 4 bases, the J end lost 3 bases, and 16 bases lay between the germline ends. CDR3 length: 15 amino acids. Germline V lookup: CDR1 MDHEN, CDR2 SYDVKM. The CDR3 DNA sequence: TGTGCCAGCAGTTCTACCTCGGGACACATCTACGAGCAGTACTTC. This codes for CASSSTSGHIYEQYF.

This rearrangement joins TRBV9 to TRBJ1-2, with no clear D. The CDR3 has 14 amino acids. V lost 3 bases and J lost 3, with 12 bases in between. The V gene's germline CDR1 is SGDLS and CDR2 YYNGEE. The CDR3 coding sequence is TGTGCCAGCAGCGCCTCCGGGGTGGACTATGGCTACACCTTC. It translates to CASSASGVDYGYTF.

This chain uses TRBV6-5 with TRBJ1-4; D not certain. With 5 bases removed from V and 0 bases from J, the gap between germline ends came to 7 bases. CDR1 and CDR2 (germline): MNHEY, SVGAGI. The CDR3 covers 14 residues. CDR3 nucleotides: TGTGCCAGCAGTCGCCAGGCAACTAATGAAAAACTGTTTTTT. As protein: CASSRQATNEKLFF.

The V call is TRBV28, the J call TRBJ1-2; no clear D gene. V lost 2 bases to trimming and J lost 1 base, with 8 bases between them. The CDR3 runs to 14 residues. The germline V gene has CDR1 MDHEN and CDR2 SYDVKM. The chain's CDR3 is CASSLTNSNYGYTF. The CDR3 coding sequence is TGTGCCAGCAGTTTAACGAACAGTAACTATGGCTACACCTTC.

The sample holds a few counts of this clone. This CDR3 reads CASSRKQGKTEAFF. The CDR3 nucleotides read TGCGCCAGCAGTAGAAAACAGGGAAAGACTGAAGCTTTCTTT. The chain combines TRBV10-1 with TRBJ1-1; possibly TRBD1 for D (6 bases). The CDR3 is 14 residues long. Germline CDR1 and CDR2: WNHNN and SYGVQD (reference sequence). Trimming took off 5 bases at V and 5 bases at J, with 15 bases between the two ends.

The chain uses TRBV5-1 and TRBJ2-5, with 9 bases fitting TRBD1. The trim removed 3 bases at V and 3 bases at J, leaving 3 bases unmatched. Germline V gives CDR1 SGHRS, CDR2 YFSETQ. The CDR3 is made up of 14 amino acids. DNA of the CDR3: TGCGCCAGCAGCTGGGGGACAGGGAAAGAGACCCAGTACTTC. This sequence encodes CASSWGTGKETQYF.

V usage is TRBV6-6 and J usage is TRBJ2-6, with a weak D call TRBD1 (6 bases). The CDR3 runs to 17 residues. Germline CDR1 reads MNHNY; CDR2 reads SVGAGI (reference sequence). V shed 5 bases and J shed 4 bases, with 18 bases lying between them. CDR3 in amino acids: CASSPVTGPRGANVLTF. In nucleotides, the CDR3 is TGTGCCAGCAGTCCGGTGACAGGTCCTCGGGGGGCCAACGTCCTGACTTTC.

The V and J genes are TRBV6-1 and TRBJ2-2; 12 bases map to TRBD2. Per the germline V gene, CDR1 is MNHNS and CDR2 is SASEGT. After removal of 4 bases from V and 5 bases from J, the junction contained 8 bases not matched to a gene. This CDR3 contains 17 residues. CDR3 region: CASSGLLAGGRTGELFF. The CDR3 bases are TGTGCCAGCAGTGGTCTTCTAGCGGGAGGGAGGACCGGGGAGCTGTTTTTT.

The V call is TRBV5-1, the J call TRBJ1-2, with 7 bases identical to TRBD1. The CDR3 has 14 amino acids. In germline, CDR1 is SGHRS, CDR2 YFSETQ. V lost 7 bases to trimming and J lost 0 bases; unmatched junction nucleotides: 6. CDR3 loop: CASGGTASNYGYTF. CDR3 coding DNA: TGCGCCAGCGGCGGGACAGCGTCTAACTATGGCTACACCTTC.

The chain combines TRBV6-5 with TRBJ2-1; D may be TRBD2 (5 bases). Germline V gene sequence: CDR1 MNHEY, CDR2 SVGAGI. The CDR3 spans 14 residues. Trimming cost V 0 bases and J 4 bases, with 7 bases left between them. The CDR3 DNA sequence: TGTGCCAGCAGTTACTCGCGAGGGTACAATGAGCAGTTCTTC. This encodes CASSYSRGYNEQFF.

This chain connects TRBV18 to TRBJ2-7; 8 bases are shared with TRBD1. The CDR3 runs 13 residues. J lost 2 bases, V lost 4 bases, and 1 base had no gene match. Germline loops: CDR1 KGHSH, CDR2 LQKENI. The CDR3 reads CASSRGQAYEQYF. CDR3 bases: TGTGCCAGCTCACGGGGACAGGCCTACGAGCAGTACTTC.

The CDR3 region is CASLPGQGIYGYTF. CDR3 nucleotide sequence: TGTGCCAGCTTACCGGGACAGGGTATCTATGGCTACACCTTC. The chain links TRBV28 to TRBJ1-2; 9 bases line up with TRBD1. CDR3 size: 14 residues. Germline CDR1 is MDHEN and CDR2 is SYDVKM. The ends lost 8 bases at V and 4 bases at J; junction bases unmatched: 8.

This clone has only one observation. The chain couples TRBV30 to TRBJ1-6, with 8 bases fitting TRBD1. V lost 3 bases to trimming and J lost 7 bases; unmatched junction nucleotides: 20. This CDR3 has 19 amino acids. CDR1 is GTSNPN and CDR2 is SVGIG in the germline V gene (reference sequence). CDR3 DNA: TGTGCCTGGAGCCTTTGGACAGGGCCAAGGGGCGGTCGGAATTCACCCCTCCACTTT. Amino acids: CAWSLWTGPRGGRNSPLHF.

The genes are TRBV10-3 and TRBJ2-1, with 10 bases aligning to TRBD2. Germline CDR1 ENHRY, CDR2 SYGVKD. The V gene end was trimmed by 4 bases and the J gene end by 6 bases; junction bases not matched to a gene: 3. CDR3 length: 14 residues. This CDR3 reads CAISGSSGSNEQFF. For the CDR3, the DNA is TGTGCCATCAGTGGTTCTAGCGGGAGCAATGAGCAGTTCTTC.